The TCR beta chain described here comes from a study of OX40 agonist ivuxolimab in advanced cancers. Here immunoSEQ multiplex PCR was the method, and the copy in TCRdb shows in-frame clones only, minus some. The sample records about 45,000 clones, just under 95% being singletons. The CDR3 is 15 amino acids. The receptor's source is an adult with an advanced solid tumor such as melanoma, head and neck, liver or kidney cancer. The sequencing here drew on CD4+ or CD8+ T cells sorted from blood, taken in a trial of the OX40 agonist ivuxolimab. The chain employs TRBV12-1 and TRBJ1-5. TRBV12-1 constitutes a pseudogene. The CDR3 nucleotides are TGTGCCAGCAGCTTTTCCCTTAAGACGGATCAGCCCCAGCATTTT. It yields the protein CASSFSLKTDQPQHF.